What follows is one TCR beta chain and its context. What it binds is not known. This entry comes from a study of PD-1 blockade in classical Hodgkin lymphoma. The method was immunoSEQ multiplex PCR; TCRdb's version includes in-frame clones alone and lacks a portion of them. The table shows about 24,000 clones, with 84% occurring only once. General study results and limits: Baseline TCR diversity was reportedly lower in newly diagnosed patients than in healthy donors. It was reported as lower still in relapsed/refractory patients. Differences between repertoires have undefined causes, possibly disease activity or prior therapy.

Every one of the patients relapsed after autologous stem cell transplantation (brentuximab vedotin exposure was variable). The CD4+ T cells used were purified from thawed PBMCs through magnetic negative selection. The J segment lost 1 base and the V segment lost 8 bases, leaving 7 bases of the junction unmatched. This CDR3 spans 14 amino acids. Germline-derived CDR1 and CDR2 are LNHNV and YYDKDF (reference sequence). The TCR comes from a human donor with classical Hodgkin lymphoma. The sequences come from CD4+ T cells from blood, collected at baseline. J is TRBJ2-5 and V is TRBV15, with TRBD2 matching 7 bases. The CDR3 loop reads CATRMGLFQETQYF. The CDR3 coding sequence is TGTGCCACCCGCATGGGACTATTCCAAGAGACCCAGTACTTC.